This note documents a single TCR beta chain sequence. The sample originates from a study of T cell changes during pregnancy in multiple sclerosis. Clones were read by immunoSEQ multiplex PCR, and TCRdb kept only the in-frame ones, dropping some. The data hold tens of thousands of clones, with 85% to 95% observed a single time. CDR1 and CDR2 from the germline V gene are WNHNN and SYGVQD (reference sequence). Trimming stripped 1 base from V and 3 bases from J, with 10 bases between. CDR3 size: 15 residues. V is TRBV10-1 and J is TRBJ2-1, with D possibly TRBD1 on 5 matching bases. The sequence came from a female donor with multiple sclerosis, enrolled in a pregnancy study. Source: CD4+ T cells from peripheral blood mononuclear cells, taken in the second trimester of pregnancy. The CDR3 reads CASSELGAIYNEQFF. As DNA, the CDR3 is TGCGCCAGCAGTGAGTTAGGGGCGATCTACAATGAGCAGTTCTTC.